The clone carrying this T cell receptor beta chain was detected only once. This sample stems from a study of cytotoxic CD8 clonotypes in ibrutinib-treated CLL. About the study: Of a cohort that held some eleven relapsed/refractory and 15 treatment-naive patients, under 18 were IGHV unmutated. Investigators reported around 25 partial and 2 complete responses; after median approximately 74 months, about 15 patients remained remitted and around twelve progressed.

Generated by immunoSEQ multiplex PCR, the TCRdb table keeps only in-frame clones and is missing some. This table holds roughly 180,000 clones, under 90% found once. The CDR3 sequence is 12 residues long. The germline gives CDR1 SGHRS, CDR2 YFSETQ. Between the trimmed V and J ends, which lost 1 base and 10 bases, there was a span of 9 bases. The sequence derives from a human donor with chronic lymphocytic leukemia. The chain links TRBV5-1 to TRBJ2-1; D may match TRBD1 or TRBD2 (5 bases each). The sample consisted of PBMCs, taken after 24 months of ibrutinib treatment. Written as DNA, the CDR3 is TGCGCCAGCAGCTTGAGGGGAGACGAGCAGTTCTTC. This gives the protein CASSLRGDEQFF. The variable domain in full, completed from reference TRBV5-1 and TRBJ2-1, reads KAGVTQTPRYLIKTRGQQVTLSCSPISGHRSVSWYQQTPGQGLQFLFEYFSETQRNKGNFPGRFSGRQFSNSRSEMNVSTLELGDSALYLCASSLRGDEQFFGPGTRLTVL.